These 9 T cell receptor beta chains originate from one sample sequenced in a study of blood T cell repertoires in COVID-19. Sequenced by immunoSEQ multiplex PCR; TCRdb stores in-frame clones only, minus some. This table has roughly 180,000 clones, roughly 84% appearing once. Sequenced sample: peripheral blood. The receptor set was obtained from a woman aged 45-65 years with COVID-19, enrolled during active disease.

This chain connects TRBV5-1 to TRBJ1-2; tentative D call: TRBD1 (6 bases). The CDR3 is 18 residues long. Trimming removed 3 bases at V and 4 bases at J, with 25 bases between. Germline CDR1 is SGHRS and CDR2 is YFSETQ. CDR3 residues: CASSSQEQGRSASYGYTF. CDR3 coding DNA: TGCGCCAGCAGCTCCCAAGAACAGGGTAGAAGCGCTTCCTATGGCTACACCTTC.

This clone is a singleton in its sample. The chain combines TRBV19 with TRBJ2-7; 10 positions match TRBD1. J gave up 3 bases and V 3 bases, and 2 bases lay outside the gene matches. The CDR3 has 14 residues. Germline CDR1 LNHDA, CDR2 SQIVND (reference sequence). DNA of the CDR3: TGTGCCAGTAGTATGGGACAGGGGCACTACGAGCAGTACTTC. Its protein is CASSMGQGHYEQYF.

For this clone: At one of its ends the junction is not consistent with the germline gene, which may arise from a read error. The chain joins TRBV7-7 to TRBJ2-1; TRBD1 might be the D (5 bases). Per germline, CDR1 SSHAT and CDR2 FNYEAQ (reference sequence). The CDR3 spans 13 residues. The DNA of the CDR3 is TGTGCTAGCAGCTACGACAGCTACAATGAGCAGTTCTTC. This sequence encodes CASSYDSYNEQFF.

The V and J genes are TRBV7-6 and TRBJ1-1; 11 bases align to TRBD1. V dropped 5 bases and J dropped 1; count of bases not matched to a gene: 3. This CDR3 has 15 residues. Germline CDR1 and CDR2: SGHVS and FNYEAQ. In nucleotides, the CDR3 is TGTGCCAGCAGCGTCGGGACAGGGGGGAACACTGAAGCTTTCTTT. Residues: CASSVGTGGNTEAFF.

This chain links TRBV25-1 with TRBJ2-3, with 9 bases aligning to TRBD2. Germline lookup yields CDR1 MGHDK and CDR2 SYGVNS. Unmatched junction bases numbered 8, after V lost 4 bases and J lost 6 bases. This CDR3 has 15 amino acids. The CDR3 sequence: CASSGGSGGGDTQYF. Here the CDR3 DNA reads TGTGCCAGCAGTGGAGGTAGCGGGGGTGGGGATACGCAGTATTTT.

The chain carries TRBV19 and TRBJ2-3, with 9 bases identical to TRBD2. The CDR3 spans 13 residues. The V segment lost 7 bases and the J segment 7 bases; nucleotides outside the gene matches: 6. Germline V lookup: CDR1 LNHDA, CDR2 SQIVND (reference sequence). CDR3 coding DNA: TGTGCCAGTATGGCGGGGGGGCCAAATACGCAGTATTTT. It translates to CASMAGGPNTQYF.

The rearrangement uses TRBV5-6 and TRBJ1-2; 7 nucleotides agree with TRBD1. Germline loops: CDR1 SGHDT, CDR2 YYEEEE. V lost 0 bases, J lost 7 bases, and 3 bases stayed unmatched. The CDR3 length is 13 residues. The CDR3 nucleotides read TGTGCCAGCAGCTTGGAGGGGGCGCGTGGCTACACCTTC. It codes for CASSLEGARGYTF. The complete variable domain, with remaining parts taken from reference TRBV5-6 and TRBJ1-2, reads DAGVTQSPTHLIKTRGQQVTLRCSPKSGHDTVSWYQQALGQGPQFIFQYYEEEERQRGNFPDRFSGHQFPNYSSELNVNALLLGDSALYLCASSLEGARGYTFGSGTRLTVV.

The V and J genes are TRBV5-5 and TRBJ1-1; 7 positions agree with TRBD1. Germline V gives CDR1 SGHKS, CDR2 YYEKEE (reference sequence). Losses at the gene ends were 8 bases for V and 3 bases for J; bases not matched to a gene: 7. There are 13 residues in the CDR3. The CDR3 here is CASRVQGDTEAFF. As DNA, the CDR3 is TGTGCCAGTAGGGTGCAGGGGGACACTGAAGCTTTCTTT.

Only one count was recorded for this clone. This chain uses TRBV4-3 with TRBJ2-3, with TRBD2 identical over 7 bases. This CDR3 has 14 amino acids. V was pared by 4 bases and J by 0 bases, with 1 base of the junction left unmatched. Germline lookup yields CDR1 LGHNA and CDR2 YSLEER. The chain's CDR3 is CASSPGGSTDTQYF. In DNA, the CDR3 is TGCGCCAGCAGCCCGGGGGGAAGCACAGATACGCAGTATTTT.